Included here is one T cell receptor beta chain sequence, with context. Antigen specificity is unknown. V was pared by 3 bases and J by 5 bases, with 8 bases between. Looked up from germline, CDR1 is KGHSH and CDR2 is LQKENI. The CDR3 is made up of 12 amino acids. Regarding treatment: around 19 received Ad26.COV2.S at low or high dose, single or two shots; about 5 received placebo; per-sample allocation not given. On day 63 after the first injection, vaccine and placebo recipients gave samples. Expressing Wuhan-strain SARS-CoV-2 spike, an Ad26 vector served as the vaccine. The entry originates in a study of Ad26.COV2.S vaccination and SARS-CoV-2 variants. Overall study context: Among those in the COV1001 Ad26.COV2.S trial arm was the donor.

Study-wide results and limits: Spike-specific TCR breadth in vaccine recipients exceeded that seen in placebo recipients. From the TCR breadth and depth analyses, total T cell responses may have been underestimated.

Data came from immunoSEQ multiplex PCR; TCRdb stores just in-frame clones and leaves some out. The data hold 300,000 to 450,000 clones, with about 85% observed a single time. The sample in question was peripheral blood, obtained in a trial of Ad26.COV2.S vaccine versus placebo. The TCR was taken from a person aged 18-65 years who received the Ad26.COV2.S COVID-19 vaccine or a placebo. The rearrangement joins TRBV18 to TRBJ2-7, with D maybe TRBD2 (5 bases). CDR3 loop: CASSPSGNEQYF. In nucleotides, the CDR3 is TGTGCCAGCTCACCTTCGGGGAACGAGCAGTACTTC.